This TCR beta chain comes out of a study of OX40 agonist ivuxolimab in advanced cancers. Germline V gene lookup returns CDR1 KGHSY and CDR2 FQNENV. V was clipped by 6 bases and J by 3 bases; unmatched bases: 8. This CDR3 has 15 residues. Produced via immunoSEQ multiplex PCR; TCRdb's table is partial and in-frame only. The repertoire holds around 49,000 clones, about 80% seen once, with 7.9% in the top ten. This sequence originates from an adult with an advanced solid tumor such as melanoma, head and neck, liver or kidney cancer. The specimen was CD4+ or CD8+ T cells sorted from blood, collected in a trial of the OX40 agonist ivuxolimab. The J gene is TRBJ1-2, the V gene TRBV16; 9 nucleotides match TRBD1. CDR3 sequence: CASRQQGASDYGYTF. The CDR3 DNA sequence: TGTGCCAGCAGACAACAGGGGGCCTCCGACTATGGCTACACCTTC.